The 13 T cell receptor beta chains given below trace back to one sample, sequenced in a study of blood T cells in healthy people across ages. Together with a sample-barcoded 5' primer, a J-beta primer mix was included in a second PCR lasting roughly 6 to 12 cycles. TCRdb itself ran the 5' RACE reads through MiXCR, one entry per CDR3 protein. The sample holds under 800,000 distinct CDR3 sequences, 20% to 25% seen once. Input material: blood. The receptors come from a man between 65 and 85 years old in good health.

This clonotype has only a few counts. CDR3 DNA sequence: TGTGCCAGCAGCTTAACCCAGAGGAAAATGGGGGGTGAGCAGTTCTTC. This translates into CASSLTQRKMGGEQFF. The rearrangement links TRBV7-6 to TRBJ2-1, with a possible D match to TRBD2 (6 bases). CDR1 and CDR2 (germline): SGHVS, FNYEAQ. V lost 2 bases, J lost 9 bases, and 20 bases lay in between. The CDR3 extends over 16 amino acids.

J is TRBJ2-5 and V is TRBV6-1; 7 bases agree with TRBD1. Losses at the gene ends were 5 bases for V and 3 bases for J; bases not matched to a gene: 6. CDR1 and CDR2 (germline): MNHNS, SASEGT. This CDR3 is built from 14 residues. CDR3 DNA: TGTGCCAGCAGTCTGACAGGGATTGAAGAGACCCAGTACTTC. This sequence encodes CASSLTGIEETQYF.

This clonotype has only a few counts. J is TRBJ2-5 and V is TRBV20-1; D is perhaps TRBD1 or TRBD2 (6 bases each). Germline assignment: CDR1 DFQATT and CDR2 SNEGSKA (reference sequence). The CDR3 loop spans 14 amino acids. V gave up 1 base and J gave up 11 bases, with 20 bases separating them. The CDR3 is CSARAPTGTGEQYF. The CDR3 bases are TGCAGTGCTAGAGCCCCCACAGGGACGGGGGAGCAGTACTTC.

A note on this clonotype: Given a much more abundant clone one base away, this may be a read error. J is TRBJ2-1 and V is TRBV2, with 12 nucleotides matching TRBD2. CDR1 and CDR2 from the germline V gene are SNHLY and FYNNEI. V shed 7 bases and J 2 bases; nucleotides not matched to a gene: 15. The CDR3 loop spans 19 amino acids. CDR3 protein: CASNSNDLLAGGTYNEQFF. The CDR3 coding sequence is TGTGCCAGCAATTCAAATGACTTACTAGCGGGAGGCACCTACAATGAGCAGTTCTTC.

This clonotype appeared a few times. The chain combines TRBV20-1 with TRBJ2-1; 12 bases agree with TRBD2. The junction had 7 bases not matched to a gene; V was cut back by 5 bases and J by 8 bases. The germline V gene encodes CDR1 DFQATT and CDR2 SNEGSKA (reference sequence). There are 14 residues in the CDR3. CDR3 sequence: CSAASGRAFDEQFF. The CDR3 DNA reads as TGCAGTGCTGCTAGCGGGAGGGCTTTCGATGAGCAGTTCTTC.

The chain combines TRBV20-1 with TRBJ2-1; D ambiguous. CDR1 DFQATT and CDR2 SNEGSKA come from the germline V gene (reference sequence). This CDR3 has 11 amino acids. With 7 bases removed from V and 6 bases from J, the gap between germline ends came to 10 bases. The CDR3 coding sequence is TGCAGTGTCGGGCTGTTCAATGAGCAGTTCTTC. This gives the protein CSVGLFNEQFF.

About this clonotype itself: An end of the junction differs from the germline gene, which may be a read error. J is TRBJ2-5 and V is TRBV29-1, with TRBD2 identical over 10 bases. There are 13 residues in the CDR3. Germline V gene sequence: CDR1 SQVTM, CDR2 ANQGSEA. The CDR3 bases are TGCAGCGTTGAATCTAGCGGGAGTGAGACCCAGTGCTTC. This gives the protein CSVESSGSETQCF.

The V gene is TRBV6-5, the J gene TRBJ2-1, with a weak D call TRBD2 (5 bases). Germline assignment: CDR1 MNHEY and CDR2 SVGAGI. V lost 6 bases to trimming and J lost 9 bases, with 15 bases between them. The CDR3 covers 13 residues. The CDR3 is CASSLISGGEQFF. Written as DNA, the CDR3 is TGTGCCAGCAGCCTTATAAGCGGTGGTGAGCAGTTCTTC.

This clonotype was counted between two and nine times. CDR3 in DNA: TGTGCCAGCAGCTTAGCTCCCGGGTTTAACTCTGAAGCTTTCTTT. Amino acids: CASSLAPGFNSEAFF. This chain connects TRBV11-2 to TRBJ1-1; D uncertain. In germline, CDR1 is SGHAT, CDR2 FQNNGV. This CDR3 has 15 amino acids. The V and J ends lost 1 base and 6 bases respectively, with 15 bases between them. Looking up the rest from reference TRBV11-2 and TRBJ1-1 gives the full variable domain: EAGVAQSPRYKIIEKRQSVAFWCNPISGHATLYWYQQILGQGPKLLIQFQNNGVVDDSQLPKDRFSAERLKGVDSTLKIQPAKLEDSAVYLCASSLAPGFNSEAFFGQGTRLTVV.

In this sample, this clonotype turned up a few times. CDR3 amino acids: CASSPRTGLQETQYF. CDR3 nucleotide sequence: TGTGCCAGCTCACCTAGGACAGGGCTTCAAGAGACCCAGTACTTC. The chain carries TRBV18 and TRBJ2-5; 8 bases line up with TRBD1. J was trimmed by 2 bases and V by 3 bases; bases with no gene match: 5. Germline V gene lookup returns CDR1 KGHSH and CDR2 LQKENI. This CDR3 contains 15 residues. The full variable domain, with the rest looked up from reference TRBV18 and TRBJ2-5, is NAGVMQNPRHLVRRRGQEARLRCSPMKGHSHVYWYRQLPEEGLKFMVYLQKENIIDESGMPKERFSAEFPKEGPSILRIQQVVRGDSAAYFCASSPRTGLQETQYFGPGTRLLVL.

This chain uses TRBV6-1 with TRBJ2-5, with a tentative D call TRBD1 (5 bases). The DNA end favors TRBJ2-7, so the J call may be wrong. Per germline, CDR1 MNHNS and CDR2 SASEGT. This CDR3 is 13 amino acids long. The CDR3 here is CASSEWGAYEQYF. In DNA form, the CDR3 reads TGTGCCAGCAGTGAATGGGGCGCCTACGAGCAGTACTTC.

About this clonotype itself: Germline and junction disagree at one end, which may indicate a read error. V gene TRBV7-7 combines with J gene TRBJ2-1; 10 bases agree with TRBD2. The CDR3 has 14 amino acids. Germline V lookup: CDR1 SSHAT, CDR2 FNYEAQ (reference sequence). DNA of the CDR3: TGTGCTAGCAGCTTAGCGGGAGGTGTTAGCGAGCAGTTCTTC. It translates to CASSLAGGVSEQFF.

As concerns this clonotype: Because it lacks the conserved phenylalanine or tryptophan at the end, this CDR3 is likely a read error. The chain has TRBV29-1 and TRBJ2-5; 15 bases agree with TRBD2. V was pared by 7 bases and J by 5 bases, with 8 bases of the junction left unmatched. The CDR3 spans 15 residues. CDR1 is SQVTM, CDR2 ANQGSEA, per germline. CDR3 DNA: TGCAGCGCCCGGACTAGCGGGAGGGTATACGAGACCCAGTACTCC. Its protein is CSARTSGRVYETQYS.